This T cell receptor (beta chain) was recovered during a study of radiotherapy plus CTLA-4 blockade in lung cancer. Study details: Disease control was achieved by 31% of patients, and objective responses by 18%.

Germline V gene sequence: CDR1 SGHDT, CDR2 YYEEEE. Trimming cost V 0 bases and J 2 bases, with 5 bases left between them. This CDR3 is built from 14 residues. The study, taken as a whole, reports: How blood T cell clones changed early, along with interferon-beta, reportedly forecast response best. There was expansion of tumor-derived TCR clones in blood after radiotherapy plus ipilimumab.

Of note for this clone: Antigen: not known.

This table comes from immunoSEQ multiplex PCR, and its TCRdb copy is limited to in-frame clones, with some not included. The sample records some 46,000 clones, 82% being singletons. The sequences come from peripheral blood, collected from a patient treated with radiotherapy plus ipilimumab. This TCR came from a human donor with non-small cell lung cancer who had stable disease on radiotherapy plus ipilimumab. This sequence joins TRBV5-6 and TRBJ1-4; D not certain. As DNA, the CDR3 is TGTGCCAGCAGCTTGGGAGGCACTAATGAAAAACTGTTTTTT. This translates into CASSLGGTNEKLFF. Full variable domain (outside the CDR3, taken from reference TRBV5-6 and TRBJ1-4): DAGVTQSPTHLIKTRGQQVTLRCSPKSGHDTVSWYQQALGQGPQFIFQYYEEEERQRGNFPDRFSGHQFPNYSSELNVNALLLGDSALYLCASSLGGTNEKLFFGSGTQLSVL.